One and the same sample provided the 7 T cell receptor beta chains below, sequenced in a study of Graves' ophthalmopathy and Graves' hyperthyroidism. Amplification targeted the TCR beta CDR3 regions, with RNA transcripts as the source material. First-round RT-PCR relied on HTBI primers, and a second-round multiplex PCR came next. Via MiXCR, TCRdb re-called the multiplex PCR reads, giving one row per CDR3 protein. This sample carries around 1.1 million distinct CDR3 sequences, about two fifths of them seen once, and the ten largest clones take roughly 10%. The sample was peripheral blood or thyroid tissue (not recorded which). These receptors were obtained from an adult man with Graves' hyperthyroidism.

The chain is built from TRBV7-9 and TRBJ1-2; 9 nucleotides agree with TRBD1. Germline CDR1 and CDR2: SEHNR and FQNEAQ (reference sequence). Trimming cost V 5 bases and J 9 bases; bases outside gene matches: 13. This CDR3 is built from 15 residues. In DNA form, the CDR3 reads TGTGCCAGCAGCAAACCGGACAGGGGCCTATTAAGCTACACCTTC. Amino acid sequence: CASSKPDRGLLSYTF.

For the CDR3, the DNA is TGTGCCAGCAGGACGGAAAGAGGCAATCAGCCCCAGCATTTT. Its protein product is CASRTERGNQPQHF. V gene TRBV12-3 or TRBV12-4 combines with J gene TRBJ1-5, with D hard to call. This CDR3 is built from 14 residues. V lost 6 bases and J 2 bases, leaving 11 bases between the germline ends.

At least ten counts were recorded for this clonotype. The CDR3 region is CASSQERQGGEKLFF. For the CDR3, the DNA is TGTGCCAGCAGCCAAGAGCGGCAGGGAGGTGAAAAACTGTTTTTT. The chain combines TRBV3-1 with TRBJ1-4; weak D call: TRBD1 (5 bases). The CDR3 length is 15 residues. Deletions cut 0 bases from V and 7 bases from J, with 12 bases between. Germline CDR1 LGHDT, CDR2 YNNKEL (reference sequence).

There are a few counts of this clonotype. The V call is TRBV7-2, the J call TRBJ2-2; D is uncertain. This CDR3 is 14 amino acids long. The germline CDR1 and CDR2 sequences are SGHTA and FQGNSA. V dropped 7 bases and J dropped 6 bases, with 15 bases sitting between them. Here the CDR3 reads CASTQAGAAGELFF. The DNA of the CDR3 is TGTGCCAGCACCCAAGCTGGCGCGGCCGGGGAGCTGTTTTTT.

There are many counts of this clonotype. V is TRBV5-6 and J is TRBJ2-5; the D is unclear. V was trimmed by 3 bases and J by 2 bases, leaving 11 bases between them. Germline CDR1 reads SGHDT; CDR2 reads YYEEEE. CDR3 length: 14 residues. CDR3 amino acids: CASSWSLAQETQYF. Written as DNA, the CDR3 is TGTGCCAGCAGCTGGAGCTTAGCACAAGAGACCCAGTACTTC.

CDR3 DNA sequence: TGTGCCATCAGCGGAGAGGACCAAGAGACCCAGTACTTC. This gives the protein CAISGEDQETQYF. The rearrangement links TRBV10-3 to TRBJ2-5; D unresolved. Trimming took off 6 bases at V and 0 bases at J, with 8 bases between the two ends. The length of the CDR3 is 13 residues. Germline lookup yields CDR1 ENHRY and CDR2 SYGVKD.

The J gene is TRBJ2-7, the V gene TRBV10-2; D is possibly TRBD1 (6 bases). There are 9 residues in the CDR3. Per the germline V gene, CDR1 is WSHSY and CDR2 is SAAADI. The CDR3 bases are TGCGCTAACAGGGTCGAGCAGTACTTC. Its protein is CANRVEQYF.